This T cell receptor (beta chain) was identified in a study of blood T cells in healthy people across ages. Next came a second PCR, run for about 7 to 12 cycles, which used a sample-barcoded 5' primer along with a J-beta primer mix. TCRdb re-called the 5' RACE reads through MiXCR, storing one row per CDR3 protein. The sample has hundreds of thousands of distinct CDR3 sequences; around 24% are singletons. The CDR3 loop spans 14 amino acids. Between the trimmed V and J ends, which lost 4 bases and 5 bases, there was a span of 12 bases. The V gene's germline CDR1 is SGHRS and CDR2 YFSETQ. These records were also assigned to another study, of T cells of mothers and their children.

This chain links TRBV5-1 with TRBJ1-4; tentatively, D is TRBD1 (5 bases). This TCR was sampled from a boy aged 5-17 years in good health. Sequencing was performed on blood. The CDR3 loop is CASSLGGVNEKLFF. The CDR3 nucleotides are TGCGCCAGCAGCCTGGGAGGGGTAAATGAAAAACTGTTTTTT.